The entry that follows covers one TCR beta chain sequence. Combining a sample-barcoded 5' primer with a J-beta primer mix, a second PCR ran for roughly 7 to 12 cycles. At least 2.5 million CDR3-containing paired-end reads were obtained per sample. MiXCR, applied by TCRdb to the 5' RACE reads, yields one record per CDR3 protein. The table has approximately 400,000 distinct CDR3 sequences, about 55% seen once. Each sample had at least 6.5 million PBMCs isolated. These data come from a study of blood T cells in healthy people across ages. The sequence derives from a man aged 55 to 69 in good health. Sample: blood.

CDR3 bases: TGTGCCAGCAGTTACTCATCGGCCAGGAGCTCCTACGAGCAGTACTTC. It yields the protein CASSYSSARSSYEQYF. The chain has TRBV6-5 and TRBJ2-7; D not resolved. The CDR3 has 16 residues. V dropped 0 bases and J dropped 0 bases, with 12 bases sitting between them. Germline loops: CDR1 MNHEY, CDR2 SVGAGI.